This T cell receptor beta chain was captured in a study of neurological immune-mediated disorders. Time point denoted: technical triplicate 1. The authors produced cDNA by 5'RACE using 10-nucleotide random UMIs. TCRdb re-derived calls from the 5' RACE reads in MiXCR, one entry per CDR3 protein. Among fewer than 50,000 distinct CDR3 sequences listed, 11% were seen once. CDR3 length equals 13 residues. The V gene lost 0 bases and the J gene lost 6 bases, with 9 bases spanning the gap. Germline V CDR1 and CDR2: SGHRS, YFSETQ. General observations from the study: Healthy controls had more TCR clonal expansion than multiple sclerosis, which showed the least, whereas HTLV-1-associated myelopathy showed the most. Private repertoires in all groups were suggested, as expanded clones shared no CDR3 amino acid sequences across subjects.

In its sample, this clonotype was seen many times. Its antigen remains unknown. Sequencing used PBMCs. This TCR was recovered from a man in his sixties with HTLV-1-associated myelopathy (HAM/TSP). The chain employs TRBV5-1 and TRBJ1-2; D perhaps matches TRBD1 (5 bases). The CDR3 DNA is TGCGCCAGCAGCTTGGGACAGTGGGATGGCTACACCTTC. Translation: CASSLGQWDGYTF.